The entry that follows covers one T cell receptor beta chain sequence. Sequenced by immunoSEQ multiplex PCR; TCRdb stores in-frame clones only, minus some. Of about 86,000 clones in the sample, roughly three quarters are singletons; the top ten hold approximately 10%. Unmatched junction bases numbered 10, after V lost 5 bases and J lost 3 bases. Germline values: CDR1 SGHAT, CDR2 FQNNGV. The CDR3 sequence is 16 residues long. These data belong to a study of blood T cell repertoires in COVID-19. As for the study in general: Italy, Spain and the United States were the sources of the convalescent and acute COVID-19 samples.

The receptor comes from a man aged 70 or older with acute or convalescent COVID-19. The sequenced sample consisted of peripheral blood. The chain carries TRBV11-2 and TRBJ2-3, with TRBD2 matching over 8 bases. For the CDR3, the DNA is TGTGCCAGCAGCGCCCTAGCGGGCGGACTTACAGATACGCAGTATTTT. Translation gives CASSALAGGLTDTQYF.